The 2 T cell receptor beta chains below come from one sample, sequenced in a study of T-cell memory formation after mild COVID-19. TCRdb ran MiXCR on the 5' RACE reads and lists one entry per CDR3 protein. The data show 310,000 or so distinct CDR3 sequences, around a sixth seen once. The sample consisted of PBMCs or a T cell subset sorted from them (not recorded which). The receptors here all came from a young man who had mild COVID-19 (a few samples of this study predate the infection). Cell type and time point are not known.

For the CDR3, the DNA is TGTGCCAGCAGCGTAGAAGTGAACTCTGGAAACACCATATATTTT. Its protein is CASSVEVNSGNTIYF. The chain couples TRBV9 to TRBJ1-3, with no clear D. The germline V and J ends were trimmed by 0 bases and 0 bases, with 7 bases remaining between them. Germline CDR1 reads SGDLS; CDR2 reads YYNGEE. CDR3 length equals 15 residues.

Written as DNA, the CDR3 is TGTGCCAGCAGCTTATCAGGGGCTGGGTATGGCTACACCTTC. Protein product: CASSLSGAGYGYTF. This chain uses TRBV7-2 with TRBJ1-2, with D possibly being TRBD1 (6 bases). Germline V gives CDR1 SGHTA, CDR2 FQGNSA. The CDR3 loop spans 14 amino acids. V lost 2 bases and J 5 bases, leaving 12 bases between the germline ends.